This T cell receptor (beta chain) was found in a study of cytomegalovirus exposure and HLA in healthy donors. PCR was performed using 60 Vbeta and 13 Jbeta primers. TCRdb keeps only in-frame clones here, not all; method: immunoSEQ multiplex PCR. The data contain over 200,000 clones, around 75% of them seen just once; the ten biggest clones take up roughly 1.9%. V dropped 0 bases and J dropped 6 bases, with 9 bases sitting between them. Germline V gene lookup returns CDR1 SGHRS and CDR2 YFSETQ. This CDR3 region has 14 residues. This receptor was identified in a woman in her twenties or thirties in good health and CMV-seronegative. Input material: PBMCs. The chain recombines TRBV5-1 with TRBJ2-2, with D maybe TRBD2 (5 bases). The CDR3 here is CASSLGEGPGELFF. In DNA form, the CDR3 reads TGCGCCAGCAGCTTGGGTGAGGGCCCCGGGGAGCTGTTTTTT.